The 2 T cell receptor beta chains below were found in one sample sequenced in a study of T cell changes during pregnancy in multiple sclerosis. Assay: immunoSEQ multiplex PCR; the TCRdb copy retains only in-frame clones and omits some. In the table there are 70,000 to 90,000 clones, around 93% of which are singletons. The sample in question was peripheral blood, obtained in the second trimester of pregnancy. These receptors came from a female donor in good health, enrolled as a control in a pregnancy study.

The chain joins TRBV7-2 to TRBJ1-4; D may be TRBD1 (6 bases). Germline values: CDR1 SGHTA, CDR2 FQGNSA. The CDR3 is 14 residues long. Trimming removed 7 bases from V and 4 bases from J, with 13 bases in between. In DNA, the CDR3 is TGTGCCAGCACCTGGGGGCCCATTAATGAAAAACTGTTTTTT. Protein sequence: CASTWGPINEKLFF.

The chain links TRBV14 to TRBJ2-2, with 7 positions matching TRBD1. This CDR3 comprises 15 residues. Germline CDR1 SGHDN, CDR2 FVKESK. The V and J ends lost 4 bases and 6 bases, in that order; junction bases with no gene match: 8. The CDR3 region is CASSPDRVRSGELFF. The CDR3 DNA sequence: TGTGCCAGCAGCCCTGACAGGGTACGTTCCGGGGAGCTGTTTTTT.